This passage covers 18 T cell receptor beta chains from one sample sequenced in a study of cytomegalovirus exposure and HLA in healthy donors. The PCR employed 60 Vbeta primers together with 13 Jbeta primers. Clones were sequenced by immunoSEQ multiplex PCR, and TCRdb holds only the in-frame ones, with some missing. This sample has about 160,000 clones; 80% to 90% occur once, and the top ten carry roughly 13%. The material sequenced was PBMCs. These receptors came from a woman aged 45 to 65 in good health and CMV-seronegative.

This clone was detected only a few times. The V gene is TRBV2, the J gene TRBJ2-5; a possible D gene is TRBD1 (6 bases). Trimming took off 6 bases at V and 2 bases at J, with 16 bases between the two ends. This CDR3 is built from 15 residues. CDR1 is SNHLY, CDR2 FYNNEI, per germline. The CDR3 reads CASSPLGTNQETQYF. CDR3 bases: TGTGCCAGCAGCCCCCTCGGGACAAATCAAGAGACCCAGTACTTC.

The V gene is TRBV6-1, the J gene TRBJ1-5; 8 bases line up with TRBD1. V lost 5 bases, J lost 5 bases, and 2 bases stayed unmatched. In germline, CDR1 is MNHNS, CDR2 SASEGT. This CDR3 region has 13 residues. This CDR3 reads CASSQDRDQPQHF. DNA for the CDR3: TGTGCCAGCAGTCAGGACAGGGATCAGCCCCAGCATTTT.

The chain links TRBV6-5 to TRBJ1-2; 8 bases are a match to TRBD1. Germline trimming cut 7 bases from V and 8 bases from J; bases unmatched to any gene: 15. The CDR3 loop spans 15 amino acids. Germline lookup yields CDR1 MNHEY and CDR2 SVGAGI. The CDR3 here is CASTTPGQGARGYTF. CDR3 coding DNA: TGTGCCAGCACCACCCCGGGGCAGGGGGCGCGGGGCTACACCTTC.

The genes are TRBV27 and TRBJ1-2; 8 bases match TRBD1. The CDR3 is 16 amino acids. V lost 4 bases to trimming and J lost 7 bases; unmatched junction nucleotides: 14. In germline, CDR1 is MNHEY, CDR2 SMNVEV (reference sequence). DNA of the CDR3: TGTGCCAGCAGTTCGATGTCGACAGGGGCGCGAGGTGGCTACACCTTC. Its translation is CASSSMSTGARGGYTF.

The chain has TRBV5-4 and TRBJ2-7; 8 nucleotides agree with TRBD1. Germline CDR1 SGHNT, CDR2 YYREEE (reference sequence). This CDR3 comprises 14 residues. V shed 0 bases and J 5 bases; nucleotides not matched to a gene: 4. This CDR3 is CASSLGQGADEQYF. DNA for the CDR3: TGTGCCAGCAGCTTGGGGCAGGGGGCGGACGAGCAGTACTTC.

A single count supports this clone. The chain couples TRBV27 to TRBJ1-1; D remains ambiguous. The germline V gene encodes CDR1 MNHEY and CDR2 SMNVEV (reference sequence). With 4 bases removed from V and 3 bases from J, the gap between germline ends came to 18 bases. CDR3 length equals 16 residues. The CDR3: CASSSDRAGRDTEAFF. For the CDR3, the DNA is TGTGCCAGCAGTTCCGATCGGGCCGGGAGGGACACTGAAGCTTTCTTT.

The CDR3 sequence is CASSSTGAMGYTF. In DNA form, the CDR3 reads TGTGCCAGCAGCTCGACAGGGGCTATGGGCTACACCTTC. The genes are TRBV7-2 and TRBJ1-2, with 8 bases identical to TRBD1. This CDR3 comprises 13 residues. In germline, CDR1 is SGHTA, CDR2 FQGNSA. V was pared by 4 bases and J by 8 bases, with 6 bases of the junction left unmatched.

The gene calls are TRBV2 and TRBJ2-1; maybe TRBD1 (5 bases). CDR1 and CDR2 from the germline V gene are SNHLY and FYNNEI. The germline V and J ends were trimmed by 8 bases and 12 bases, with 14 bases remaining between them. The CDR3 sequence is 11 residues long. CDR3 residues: CASYFEQVQFF. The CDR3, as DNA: TGTGCCAGCTACTTCGAACAGGTGCAGTTCTTC.

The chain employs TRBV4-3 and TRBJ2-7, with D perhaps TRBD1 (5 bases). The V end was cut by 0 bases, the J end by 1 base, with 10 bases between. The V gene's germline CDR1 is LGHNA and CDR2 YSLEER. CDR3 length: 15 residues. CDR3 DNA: TGCGCCAGCAGCCAAGATTTTACAGGATCCTACGAGCAGTACTTC. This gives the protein CASSQDFTGSYEQYF.

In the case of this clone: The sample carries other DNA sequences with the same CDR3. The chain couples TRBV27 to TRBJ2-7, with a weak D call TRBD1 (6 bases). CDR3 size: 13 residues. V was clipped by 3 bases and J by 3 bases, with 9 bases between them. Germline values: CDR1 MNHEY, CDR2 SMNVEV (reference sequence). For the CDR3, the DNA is TGTGCCAGCAGTTTCTCCAGGGGCTACGAGCAGTACTTC. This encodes CASSFSRGYEQYF.

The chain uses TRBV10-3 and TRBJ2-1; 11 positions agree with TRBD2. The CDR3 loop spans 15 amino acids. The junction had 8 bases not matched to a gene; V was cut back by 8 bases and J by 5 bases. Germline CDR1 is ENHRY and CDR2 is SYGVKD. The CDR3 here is CAISGLAGGNNEQFF. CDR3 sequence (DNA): TGTGCCATCTCTGGGTTAGCGGGAGGGAACAATGAGCAGTTCTTC.

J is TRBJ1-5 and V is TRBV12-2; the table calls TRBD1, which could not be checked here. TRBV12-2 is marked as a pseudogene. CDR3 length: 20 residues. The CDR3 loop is CASRLSRDRPGRGSNQPQHF. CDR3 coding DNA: TGTGCAAGTCGCTTAAGCAGGGACAGGCCTGGGAGAGGTAGCAATCAGCCCCAGCATTTT.

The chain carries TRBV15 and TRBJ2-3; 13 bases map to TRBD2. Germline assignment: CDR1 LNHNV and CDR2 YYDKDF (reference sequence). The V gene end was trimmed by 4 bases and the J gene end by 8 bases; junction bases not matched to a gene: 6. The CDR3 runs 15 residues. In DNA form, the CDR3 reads TGTGCCACCAGCACCCTGGGACTAGCGGGAACTACGCAGTATTTT. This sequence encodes CATSTLGLAGTTQYF.

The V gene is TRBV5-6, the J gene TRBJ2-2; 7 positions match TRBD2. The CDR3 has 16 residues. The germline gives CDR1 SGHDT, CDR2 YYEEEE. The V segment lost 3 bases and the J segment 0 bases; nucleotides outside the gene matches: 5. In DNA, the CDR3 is TGTGCCAGCAGCTGGGGCACTAGCGCGAACACCGGGGAGCTGTTTTTT. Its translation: CASSWGTSANTGELFF. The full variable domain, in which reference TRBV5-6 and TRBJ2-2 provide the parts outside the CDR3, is DAGVTQSPTHLIKTRGQQVTLRCSPKSGHDTVSWYQQALGQGPQFIFQYYEEEERQRGNFPDRFSGHQFPNYSSELNVNALLLGDSALYLCASSWGTSANTGELFFGEGSRLTVL.

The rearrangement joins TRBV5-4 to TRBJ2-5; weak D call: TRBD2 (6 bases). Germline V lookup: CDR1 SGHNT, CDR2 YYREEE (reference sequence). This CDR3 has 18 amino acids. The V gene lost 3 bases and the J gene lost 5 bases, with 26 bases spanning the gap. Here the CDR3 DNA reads TGTGCCAGCAGCTCCACCGGGACTGGATACCTATTCAGGGAGACCCAGTACTTC. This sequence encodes CASSSTGTGYLFRETQYF.

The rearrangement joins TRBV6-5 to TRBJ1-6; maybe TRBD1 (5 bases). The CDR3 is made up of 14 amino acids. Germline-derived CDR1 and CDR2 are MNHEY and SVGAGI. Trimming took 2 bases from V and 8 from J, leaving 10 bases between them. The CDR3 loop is CASSYKGQDSPLHF. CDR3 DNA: TGTGCCAGCAGTTACAAGGGGCAAGATTCACCCCTCCACTTT.

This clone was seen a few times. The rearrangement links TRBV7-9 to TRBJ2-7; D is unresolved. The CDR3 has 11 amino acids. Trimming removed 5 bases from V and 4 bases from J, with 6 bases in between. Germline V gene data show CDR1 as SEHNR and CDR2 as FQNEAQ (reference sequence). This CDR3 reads CASSREYEQYF. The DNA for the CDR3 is TGTGCCAGCAGCCGAGAATACGAGCAGTACTTC.

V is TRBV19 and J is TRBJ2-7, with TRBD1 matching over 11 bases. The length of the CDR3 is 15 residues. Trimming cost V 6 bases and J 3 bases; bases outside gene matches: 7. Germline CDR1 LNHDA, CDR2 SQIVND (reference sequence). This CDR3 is CASRITGTGGYEQYF. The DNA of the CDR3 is TGTGCCAGTAGGATAACCGGGACAGGGGGCTACGAGCAGTACTTC.